The source of this T cell receptor (beta chain) is a study of blood T cell repertoires in COVID-19. As for the study in general: Acute-phase and convalescent COVID-19 samples originated in the United States, Italy and Spain.

CDR3 length: 15 residues. V was clipped by 0 bases and J by 0 bases, with 9 bases between them. The germline V gene encodes CDR1 SGHRS and CDR2 YFSETQ. Data came from immunoSEQ multiplex PCR; TCRdb stores just in-frame clones and leaves some out. The data contain 30,000 to 40,000 clones, 65% to 90% of them singletons. The chain recombines TRBV5-1 with TRBJ1-2, with D hard to call. The sequenced material came from peripheral blood. The sequence was obtained from a human donor in a cohort sampled during active COVID-19. DNA for the CDR3: TGCGCCAGCAGCTTGGATGGCAGTACTAACTATGGCTACACCTTC. Its protein is CASSLDGSTNYGYTF.